Here is one T cell receptor (beta chain) with its context. The antigen is not known. Per germline, CDR1 MNHEY and CDR2 SVGAGI. This CDR3 spans 13 amino acids. With 0 bases removed from V and 8 bases from J, the gap between germline ends came to 10 bases. The data were obtained in a study of cytomegalovirus exposure and HLA in healthy donors. Findings and caveats of the study: Under in vitro conditions, a few CMV-associated chains were confirmed as specific for CMV antigens.

The PCR ran on 60 Vbeta and 13 Jbeta primers. Here immunoSEQ multiplex PCR was the method, and the copy in TCRdb shows in-frame clones only, minus some. The repertoire holds 150,000 to 200,000 clones, with around four fifths as singletons. Sequencing used PBMCs. This sequence originates from a young woman in good health and CMV-seronegative. This chain joins TRBV6-5 and TRBJ1-2, with D hard to call. The CDR3 here is CASSYSTGNGYTF. The DNA of the CDR3 is TGTGCCAGCAGTTACTCGACCGGGAACGGCTACACCTTC.